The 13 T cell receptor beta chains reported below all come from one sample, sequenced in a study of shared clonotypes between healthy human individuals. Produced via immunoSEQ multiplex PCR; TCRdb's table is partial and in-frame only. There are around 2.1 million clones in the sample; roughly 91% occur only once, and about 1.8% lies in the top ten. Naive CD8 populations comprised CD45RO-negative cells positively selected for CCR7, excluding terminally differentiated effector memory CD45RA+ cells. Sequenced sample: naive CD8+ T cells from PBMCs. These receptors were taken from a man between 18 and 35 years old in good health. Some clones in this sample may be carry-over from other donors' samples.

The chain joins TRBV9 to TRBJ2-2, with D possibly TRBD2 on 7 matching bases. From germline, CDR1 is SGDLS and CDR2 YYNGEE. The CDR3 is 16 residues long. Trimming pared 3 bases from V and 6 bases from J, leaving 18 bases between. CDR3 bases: TGTGCCAGCAGCGAGGGGGGGAGACGGGCCCCCGGGGAGCTGTTTTTT. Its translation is CASSEGGRRAPGELFF.

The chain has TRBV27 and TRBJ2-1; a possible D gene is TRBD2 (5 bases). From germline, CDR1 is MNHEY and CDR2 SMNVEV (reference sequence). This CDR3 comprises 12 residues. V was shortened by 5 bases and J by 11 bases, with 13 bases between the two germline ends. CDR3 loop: CASSPSRGQQFF. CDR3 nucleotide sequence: TGTGCCAGCAGTCCCTCTAGAGGGCAGCAGTTCTTC.

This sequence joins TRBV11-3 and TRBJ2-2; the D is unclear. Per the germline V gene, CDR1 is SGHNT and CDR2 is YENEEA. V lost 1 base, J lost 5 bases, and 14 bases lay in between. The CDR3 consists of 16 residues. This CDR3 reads CASSLGPRSGTGELFF. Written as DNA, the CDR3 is TGTGCCAGCAGCTTAGGACCTAGAAGTGGGACCGGGGAGCTGTTTTTT.

Here the CDR3 DNA reads TGCAGCGTTGGGACCTGGGGCAATGAGCAGTTCTTC. Its protein product is CSVGTWGNEQFF. The chain carries TRBV29-1 and TRBJ2-1; the D is unclear. Trimming shortened V by 4 bases and J by 6 bases, and 10 bases separated the two germline ends. From germline, CDR1 is SQVTM and CDR2 ANQGSEA. The CDR3 contains 12 residues.

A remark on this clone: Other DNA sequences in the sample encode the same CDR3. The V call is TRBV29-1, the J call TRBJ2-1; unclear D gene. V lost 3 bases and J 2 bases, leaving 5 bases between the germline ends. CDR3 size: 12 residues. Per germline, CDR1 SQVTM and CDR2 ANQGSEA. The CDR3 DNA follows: TGCAGCGTTGAGTTCGCCTACAATGAGCAGTTCTTC. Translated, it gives CSVEFAYNEQFF.

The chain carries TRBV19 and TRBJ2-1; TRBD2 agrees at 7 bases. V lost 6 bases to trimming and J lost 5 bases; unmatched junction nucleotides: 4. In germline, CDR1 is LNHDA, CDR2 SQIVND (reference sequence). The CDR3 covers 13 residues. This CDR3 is CASSRGGHNEQFF. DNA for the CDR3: TGTGCCAGTAGCCGCGGGGGACACAATGAGCAGTTCTTC.

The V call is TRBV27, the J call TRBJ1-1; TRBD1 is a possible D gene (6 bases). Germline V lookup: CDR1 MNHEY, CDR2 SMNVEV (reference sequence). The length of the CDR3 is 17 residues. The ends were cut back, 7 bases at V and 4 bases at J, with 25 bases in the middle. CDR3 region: CASTTRGGPIGGTEAFF. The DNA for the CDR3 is TGTGCCAGCACCACCCGGGGGGGGCCGATTGGGGGCACTGAAGCTTTCTTT.

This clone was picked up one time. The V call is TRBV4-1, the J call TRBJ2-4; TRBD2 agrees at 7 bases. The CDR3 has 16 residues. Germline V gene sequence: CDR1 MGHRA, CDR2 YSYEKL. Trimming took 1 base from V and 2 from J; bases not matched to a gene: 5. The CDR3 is CASSQATGTTKNIQYF. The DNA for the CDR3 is TGCGCCAGCAGCCAAGCTACCGGGACTACCAAAAACATTCAGTACTTC.

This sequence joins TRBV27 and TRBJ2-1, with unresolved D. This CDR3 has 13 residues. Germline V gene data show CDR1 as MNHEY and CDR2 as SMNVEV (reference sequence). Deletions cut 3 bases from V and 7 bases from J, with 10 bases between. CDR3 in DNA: TGTGCCAGCAGTTTTTTCTTGAGGAATGAGCAGTTCTTC. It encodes CASSFFLRNEQFF.

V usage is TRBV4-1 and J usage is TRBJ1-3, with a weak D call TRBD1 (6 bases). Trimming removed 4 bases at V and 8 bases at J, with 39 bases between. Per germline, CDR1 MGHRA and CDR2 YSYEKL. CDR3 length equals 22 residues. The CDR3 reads CASSPPGYRTGQRPSLADTIYF. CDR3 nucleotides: TGCGCCAGCAGCCCTCCGGGGTACCGAACAGGACAGAGGCCCTCTCTGGCAGACACCATATATTTT.

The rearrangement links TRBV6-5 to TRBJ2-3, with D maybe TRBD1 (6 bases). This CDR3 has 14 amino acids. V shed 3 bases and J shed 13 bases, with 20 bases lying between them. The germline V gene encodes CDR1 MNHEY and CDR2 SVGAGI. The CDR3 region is CASSYKAGALSEYF. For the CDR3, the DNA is TGTGCCAGCAGTTATAAGGCAGGGGCCCTCTCTGAGTATTTT.

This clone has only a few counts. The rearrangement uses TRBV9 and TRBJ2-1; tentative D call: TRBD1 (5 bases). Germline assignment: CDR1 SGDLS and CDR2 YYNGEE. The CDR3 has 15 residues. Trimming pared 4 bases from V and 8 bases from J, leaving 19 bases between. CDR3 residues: CASSSRKGAQDEQFF. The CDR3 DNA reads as TGTGCCAGCAGCTCCCGAAAGGGTGCACAGGATGAGCAGTTCTTC.

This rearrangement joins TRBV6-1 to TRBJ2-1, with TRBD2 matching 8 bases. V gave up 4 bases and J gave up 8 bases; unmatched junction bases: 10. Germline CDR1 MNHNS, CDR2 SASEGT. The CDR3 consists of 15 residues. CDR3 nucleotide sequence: TGTGCCAGCAGTGCTCGAGCGGGGGTGGCGGATGAGCAGTTCTTC. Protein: CASSARAGVADEQFF.